These T cell receptor beta chains were read from a single sample in a study of blood T cell repertoires in COVID-19. TCRdb's copy holds only in-frame clones and misses some; the assay was immunoSEQ multiplex PCR. The table has over 150,000 clones, approximately 83% seen once. Sequencing was carried out using peripheral blood. All receptors come from a woman in her sixties or seventies with acute or convalescent COVID-19. Each CDR3 is given with its conserved first and last residue. The D gene is left open where the match is weak. The size field is filled for only some rows; it gives once, few, many or a size class.

j_gene | v_gene | abundance | d_gene | CDR3aa | CDR3nt
TRBJ1-5 | TRBV7-2 | NA | TRBD1 | CASSLEDRGQPQHF | TGTGCCAGCAGCTTAGAAGACAGGGGGCAGCCCCAGCATTTT
TRBJ2-3 | TRBV25-1 | NA | TRBD1 | CASSEPGQGTDTQYF | TGTGCCAGCAGTGAGCCGGGACAGGGCACAGATACGCAGTATTTT
TRBJ1-2 | TRBV5-1 | NA | NA | CASSPASYGYTF | TGCGCCAGCAGCCCAGCGTCCTATGGCTACACCTTC
TRBJ1-5 | TRBV20-1 | NA | NA | CSASVGAELYQPQHF | TGCAGTGCTAGTGTGGGGGCGGAACTATATCAGCCCCAGCATTTT
TRBJ1-5 | TRBV30 | NA | TRBD1 | CAWNRGNQPQHF | TGTGCCTGGAACAGGGGTAATCAGCCCCAGCATTTT
TRBJ1-4 | TRBV19 | NA | NA | CASSPQQGGRGKLFF | TGTGCCAGTAGTCCCCAACAGGGTGGTAGGGGGAAACTGTTTTTT
TRBJ1-3 | TRBV7-2 | NA | NA | CASSLRGARGNTIYF | TGTGCCAGCAGCTTGCGGGGGGCGAGGGGAAACACCATATATTTT
TRBJ2-7 | TRBV5-6 | NA | NA | CASSFRGEQYF | TGTGCCAGCAGCTTCAGGGGCGAGCAGTACTTC
TRBJ2-1 | TRBV19 | once | TRBD2 | CASSIGGLRENEQFF | TGTGCCAGTAGTATAGGGGGACTAAGGGAGAATGAGCAGTTCTTC
TRBJ1-2 | TRBV6-2/TRBV6-3 | once | NA | CASSFSSYGYTF | TGTGCCAGCAGTTTTTCTTCCTATGGCTACACCTTC
TRBJ2-2 | TRBV24-1 | NA | TRBD2 | CATSDYPAGVGTGELFF | TGTGCCACCAGTGATTACCCAGCGGGGGTAGGCACCGGGGAGCTGTTTTTT
TRBJ2-1 | TRBV9 | NA | TRBD2 | CASSVAPGLAGIEQFF | TGTGCCAGCAGCGTAGCCCCGGGACTAGCGGGGATTGAGCAGTTCTTC